The text below deals with one T cell receptor (beta chain). Its target is unknown. Germline assignment: CDR1 SGHTA and CDR2 FQGNSA. This CDR3 is 14 amino acids long. V gave up 4 bases and J gave up 3 bases, with 13 bases separating them. The sample is drawn from a study of cytomegalovirus exposure and HLA in healthy donors. Study background: Some 85 million unique TCRs from HLA-typed donors were held in an early data release. Study-wide results and limits: Cytomegalovirus-associated TCR beta chains were listed, numbering roughly 150. Reportedly, a later analysis found an Asian-associated ancestry cluster had fewer N-insertions than the approximately 700-donor mean.

13 Jbeta primers and 60 Vbeta primers were used for the PCR. As processed by the authors: Later, 65 million to 90 million unique TCR beta chains were counted in an analysis, and some 10 million of them were shared. The repertoire was sequenced with immunoSEQ multiplex PCR; TCRdb's copy has only in-frame clones and lacks some. From that table come the V and J calls and clone size; the DNA was used to work out D and trimming. The table has 150,000 to 200,000 clones, over 60% seen once; the top ten hold around 1%. This rearrangement joins TRBV7-2 to TRBJ2-7; D not certain. The sample consisted of PBMCs. The receptor was derived from a woman aged 40 to 49 in good health and CMV-seronegative. CDR3: CASSSVPESYEQYF. The CDR3 region has the DNA TGTGCCAGCAGCTCCGTCCCAGAAAGCTACGAGCAGTACTTC.